This T cell receptor (beta chain) was captured by sequencing in a study of OX40 agonist ivuxolimab in advanced cancers. For the wider study: The costimulatory receptor OX40 (CD134) was targeted by ivuxolimab, a fully human IgG2 agonistic monoclonal antibody. Intravenous ivuxolimab was administered to patients every 2 weeks at six dose levels: 0.01, 0.1, 0.3, 1.5, 3 and 10 mg/kg. Of the approximately 53 patients in dose escalation, around 19 had hepatocellular carcinoma, about 15 had melanoma, 9 had renal cell carcinoma and 9 had head and neck cancer. The dose-escalation cohort was 82.7% male with a mean age of about 54 years, ranging from roughly 23 to 79. Prior anti-PD-1, anti-PD-L1 or anti-CTLA-4 therapy was permitted, and 40% of dose-escalation patients had received checkpoint inhibitors. Three dose-escalation patients achieved partial responses, one with hepatocellular carcinoma and two with cutaneous melanoma. The purpose of peripheral TCRbeta sequencing was to test whether ivuxolimab changed TCR sequence diversity and led to clonal T-cell expansion. The paper covers the monotherapy dose-escalation part of the phase I ivuxolimab trial, which included N ≈ 57 patients.

What the authors observed across the whole study: At doses of 0.1 to 3.0 mg/kg, clonal expansion of both CD4+ and CD8+ blood T cells was observed from baseline to week 6. Low levels of normalized T-cell clonal expansion were also shown by some nonresponding patients. After ivuxolimab, more expanded clones were found on average in CD8+ T cells than in CD4+ T cells. The antigen specificity of the peripheral T cells that underwent clonal expansion was not determined. In the 0.1-3.0 mg/kg groups, partial responders were among the patients with the lowest normalized peripheral clonal expansion, particularly in CD8+ T cells.

Patients with autoimmune disease history or receiving systemic immunosuppression were excluded from the trial. In every dose cohort, peripheral blood was drawn for TCR sequencing at baseline, cycle 4 day 1, and cycle 7 day 1. Samples were obtained from an open-label, multicenter, first-in-human phase I dose-escalation trial of ivuxolimab. The trial enrolled adults with locally advanced or metastatic head and neck squamous cell, hepatocellular, melanoma or renal cell carcinoma. CD4+ and CD8+ T cells were sorted separately from peripheral blood before TCR sequencing. Genomic DNA was isolated from the sorted cells so that the TCRbeta CDR3 region could be sequenced. The immunoSEQ Assay was used to sequence the TCRbeta CDR3 regions. TCRdb obtained this table from immuneACCESS and retained in-frame rearrangements with V and J assigned. These tables miss some clones; where compared with another copy, unresolved V genes account for less than half of the shortfall, and the remainder is unexplained. The sample records 25,000 to 35,000 clones, about four fifths of which are singletons. The ten largest clones take up around a fifth of the sample.

Regarding this clone: Its cognate antigen has yet to be identified. No base quality values were provided; no much bigger clone lies one nucleotide off.

Spanning cysteine to phenylalanine, the CDR3 consists of 16 amino acids. The kept DNA is CDR3 alone, 48 bases in frame from the first base. At the junction V is shortened by 5 bases and J by 0 bases; bases outside the gene matches: 7. Sequences SEHNR (CDR1) and FQNEAQ (CDR2) are obtained from the germline V gene (reference sequence). This sequence originates from an adult with an advanced solid tumor such as melanoma, head and neck, liver or kidney cancer. The chain couples TRBV7-9 to TRBJ1-3; 7 middle bases align to TRBD1. Sequenced material: CD4+ or CD8+ T cells sorted from blood, taken in a trial of the OX40 agonist ivuxolimab. The CDR3 loop reads CASSLGGGNSGNTIYF. DNA sequence: TGTGCCAGCAGCCTCGGAGGGGGCAACTCTGGAAACACCATATATTTT.